These 2 T cell receptor beta chains originate from one sample sequenced in a study of CD8 T cells in ankylosing spondylitis. TCRdb re-called the 5' RACE reads through MiXCR, storing one row per CDR3 protein. The table shows fewer than 200,000 distinct CDR3 sequences, with about 18% occurring only once. The sequenced material came from blood, either unsorted or a sorted T cell fraction (not recorded which). The source of these receptors is a male donor aged 10-35 years with ankylosing spondylitis or in good health (not recorded which).

The chain is built from TRBV20-1 and TRBJ2-7; 10 nucleotides agree with TRBD1. The V gene's germline CDR1 is DFQATT and CDR2 SNEGSKA (reference sequence). This CDR3 has 17 amino acids. Trimming took 0 bases from V and 3 from J; bases not matched to a gene: 11. CDR3 in DNA: TGCAGTGCTAGAGATTTTATCTTAAGGGACAGGGGCTACGAGCAGTACTTC. Residues: CSARDFILRDRGYEQYF.

This clonotype was counted ten times or more. The V gene is TRBV6-5, the J gene TRBJ2-1; 12 bases agree with TRBD2. Germline assignment: CDR1 MNHEY and CDR2 SVGAGI. The ends lost 0 bases at V and 12 bases at J; junction bases unmatched: 6. The CDR3 runs 15 residues. The CDR3 nucleotides are TGTGCCAGCAGTTACTCGACACTAGCGGGAGGAGTGCAGTTCTTC. Translating it yields CASSYSTLAGGVQFF.